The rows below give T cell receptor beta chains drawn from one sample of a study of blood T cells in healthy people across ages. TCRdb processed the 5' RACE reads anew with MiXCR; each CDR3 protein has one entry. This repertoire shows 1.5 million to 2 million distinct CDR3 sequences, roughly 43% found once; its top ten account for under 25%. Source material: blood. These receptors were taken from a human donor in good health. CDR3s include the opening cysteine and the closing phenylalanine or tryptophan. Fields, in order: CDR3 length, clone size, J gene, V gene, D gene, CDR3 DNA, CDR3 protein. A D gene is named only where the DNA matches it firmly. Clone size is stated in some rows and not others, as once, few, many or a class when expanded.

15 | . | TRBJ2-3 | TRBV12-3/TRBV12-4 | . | TGTGCCAGCAGTTTAATGGAGGGAAGCACAGATACGCAGTATTTT | CASSLMEGSTDTQYF
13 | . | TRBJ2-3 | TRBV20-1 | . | TGCAGTGCCGACCCGGGGGGCACAGATACGCAGTATTTT | CSADPGGTDTQYF
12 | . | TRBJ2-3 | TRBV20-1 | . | TGCAGTGCTAGGCCCGGAAGAGATACGCAGTATTTT | CSARPGRDTQYF
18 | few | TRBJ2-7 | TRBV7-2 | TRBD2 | TGTGCCAGCAGCCGCGAGACTAGCGGGGGATTTAGCTCCTACGAGCAGTACTTC | CASSRETSGGFSSYEQYF
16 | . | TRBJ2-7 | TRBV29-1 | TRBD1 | TGCAGCGTTGATACCTTCGGCCAGACAGGGTCCTACGAGCAGTACTTC | CSVDTFGQTGSYEQYF
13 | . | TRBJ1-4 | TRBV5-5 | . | TGTGCCAGCAGCTTGGTCTTATTTGAAAAACTGTTTTTT | CASSLVLFEKLFF
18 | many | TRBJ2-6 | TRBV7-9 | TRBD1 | TGTGCCAGCAGTTTGTTGGACAGGGTTAGCGCTGGGGCCAACGTCCTGACTTTC | CASSLLDRVSAGANVLTF
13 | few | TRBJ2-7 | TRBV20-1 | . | TGCAGTGCTAGGCGCACAGGGAGGCTCGAGCAGTACTTC | CSARRTGRLEQYF
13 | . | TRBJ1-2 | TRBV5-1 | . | TGCGCCAGTTACGGCGGGGCGTACTATGGCTACACCTTC | CASYGGAYYGYTF
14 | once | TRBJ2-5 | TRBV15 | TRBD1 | TGTGCCACCCAAGGACAGGGGGCGGAAGAGACCCAGTACTTC | CATQGQGAEETQYF
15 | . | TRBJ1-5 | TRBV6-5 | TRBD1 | TGTGCCAGCAGTTACAACAGGGGGCCCAATCAGCCCCAGCATTTT | CASSYNRGPNQPQHF
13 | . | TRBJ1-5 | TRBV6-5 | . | TGTGCCAGCAGCCTACGGAACAATCAGCCCCAGCATTTT | CASSLRNNQPQHF
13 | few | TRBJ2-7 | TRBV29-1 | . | TGCAGCGTAGGACAACACTCCTACAATGAGCAGTACTTC | CSVGQHSYNEQYF
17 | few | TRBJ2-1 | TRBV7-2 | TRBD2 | TGTGCCAGCAGCTTATCGCATTTTAGCGGGTCCTACAATGAGCAGTTCTTC | CASSLSHFSGSYNEQFF
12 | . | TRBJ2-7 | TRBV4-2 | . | TGTGCCAGACCGTTTACAGCCTACGAGCAGTACTTC | CARPFTAYEQYF
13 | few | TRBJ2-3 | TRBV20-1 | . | TGCAGTGCTAGAAGTGTCCTCCCAGATACGCAGTATTTT | CSARSVLPDTQYF
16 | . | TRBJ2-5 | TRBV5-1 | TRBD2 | TGCGCCAGCAGCTTGGTCGGGACTAGCAGCCAAGAGACCCAGTACTTC | CASSLVGTSSQETQYF
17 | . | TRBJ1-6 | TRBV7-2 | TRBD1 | TGTGCCAGCAGCGTCCGCGGGACAGGGAACGATAATTCACCCCTCCACTTT | CASSVRGTGNDNSPLHF
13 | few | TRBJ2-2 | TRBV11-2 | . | TGTGCCAGCAGCCTGATCCGTACCGGGGAGCTGTTTTTT | CASSLIRTGELFF
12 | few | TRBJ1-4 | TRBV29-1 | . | TGCAGCGTTGTACAGGGTGATGAAAAACTGTTTTTT | CSVVQGDEKLFF
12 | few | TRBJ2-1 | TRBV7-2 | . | TGTGCCAGCAGCTTTAAGGCGAATGAGCAGTTCTTC | CASSFKANEQFF